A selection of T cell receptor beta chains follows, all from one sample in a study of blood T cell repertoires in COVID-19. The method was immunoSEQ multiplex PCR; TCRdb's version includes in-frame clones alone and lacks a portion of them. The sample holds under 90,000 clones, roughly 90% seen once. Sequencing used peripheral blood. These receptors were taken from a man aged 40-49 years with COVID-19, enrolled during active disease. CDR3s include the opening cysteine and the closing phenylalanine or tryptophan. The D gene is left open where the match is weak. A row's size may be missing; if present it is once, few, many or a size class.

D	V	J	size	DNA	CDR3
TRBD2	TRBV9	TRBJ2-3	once	TGTGCCAGCAGCGTAGCGTACGTTGTAGCGGGGCCCGCGGATACGCAGTATTTT	CASSVAYVVAGPADTQYF
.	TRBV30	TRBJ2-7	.	TGTGCCTGGAGTGCGGGTTTCTCCTACGAGCAGTACTTC	CAWSAGFSYEQYF
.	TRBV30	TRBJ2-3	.	TGTGCCTGGAGAGGAGGGTTTTTGAGGGGCACAGATACGCAGTATTTT	CAWRGGFLRGTDTQYF
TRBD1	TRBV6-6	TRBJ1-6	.	TGTGCCAGCAGTTCCGGGACAGGGTATAATTCACCCCTCCACTTT	CASSSGTGYNSPLHF
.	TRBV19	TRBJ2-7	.	TGTGCCAGTAGCTCCGGGACACGCCCCTACGAGCAGTACTTC	CASSSGTRPYEQYF
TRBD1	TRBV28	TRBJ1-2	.	TGTGCCAGCAGTATACCTCCGACAGGGGTCTATGGCTACACCTTC	CASSIPPTGVYGYTF
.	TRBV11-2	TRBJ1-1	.	TGTGCCAGCAGCTCACAACCGACAGCTACTGAAGCTTTCTTT	CASSSQPTATEAFF
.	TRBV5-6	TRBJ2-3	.	TGTGCCAGCAGCCCCCGACTCGCACCCCCAGATACGCAGTATTTT	CASSPRLAPPDTQYF
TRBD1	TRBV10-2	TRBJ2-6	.	TGCGCCAGCCGGGTAGGGACAGGGATACTTGCCTCTGGGGCCAACGTCCTGACTTTC	CASRVGTGILASGANVLTF
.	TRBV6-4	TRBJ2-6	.	TGTGCCAGCAGTGACTCCCCGGGCTCTGGGGCCAACGTCCTGACTTTC	CASSDSPGSGANVLTF
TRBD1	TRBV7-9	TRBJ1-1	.	TGTGCCAGCAGCTACTCCAGGGGGCGCGGCGGCACTGAAGCTTTCTTT	CASSYSRGRGGTEAFF
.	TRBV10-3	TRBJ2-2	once	TGTGCCACTCGGGGAGGGGAGCTGTTTTTT	CATRGGELFF
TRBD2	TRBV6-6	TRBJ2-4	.	TGTGCCAGCCGGACTAGCGGGGGGGCGGACATTCAGTACTTC	CASRTSGGADIQYF
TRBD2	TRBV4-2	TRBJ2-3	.	TGTGCCAGCAGCCAAGAGACCAGCGGGGGCACAGATACGCAGTATTTT	CASSQETSGGTDTQYF
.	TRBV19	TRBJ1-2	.	TGTGCCAGTAGTATTGAGGTTTCATATGGCTACACCTTC	CASSIEVSYGYTF
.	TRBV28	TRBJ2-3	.	TGTGCCAGCAGTTACAGAAATACGCAGTATTTT	CASSYRNTQYF
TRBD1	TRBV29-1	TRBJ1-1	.	TGCAGCGTTGATCGGGACAGGCCGAACACTGAAGCTTTCTTT	CSVDRDRPNTEAFF
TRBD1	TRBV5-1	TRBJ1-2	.	TGCGCCAGCAGCGGAGGACAGGGGGCGGGTGGCTACACCTTC	CASSGGQGAGGYTF
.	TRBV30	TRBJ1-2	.	TGTGCCTGGAGTGGGGCAGTTGGCTACACCTTC	CAWSGAVGYTF
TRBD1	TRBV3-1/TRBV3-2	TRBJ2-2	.	TGTGCCAGCAGCCAAGATGACAGGGGGACGGAGCTGTTTTTT	CASSQDDRGTELFF
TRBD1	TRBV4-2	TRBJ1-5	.	TGTGCCAGCAGCCCTGGGACAGGAGATAGCAATCAGCCCCAGCATTTT	CASSPGTGDSNQPQHF
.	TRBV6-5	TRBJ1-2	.	TGTGCCAGCAGTTACTCGAAGTACACCTCACCCTATGGCTACACCTTC	CASSYSKYTSPYGYTF
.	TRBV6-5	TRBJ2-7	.	TGTGCCAGCAGGCGTGAAGAACCTCTCTACGAGCAGTACTTC	CASRREEPLYEQYF
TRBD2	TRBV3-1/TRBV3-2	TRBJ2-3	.	TGTGCCAGCAGCCAAACTAGCGGGGGGCGCACAGATACGCAGTATTTT	CASSQTSGGRTDTQYF
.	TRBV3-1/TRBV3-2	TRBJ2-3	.	TGTGCCAGCAGCCAAGAGGCTCCCTTATCAGATACGCAGTATTTT	CASSQEAPLSDTQYF
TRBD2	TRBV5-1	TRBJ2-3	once	TGCGCCAGCAAACTAGCGGGGGGTGATACGCAGTATTTT	CASKLAGGDTQYF
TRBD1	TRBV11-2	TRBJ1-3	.	TGTGCCAGCAGATTAAACAGGGGCCGTGGAAACACCATATATTTT	CASRLNRGRGNTIYF
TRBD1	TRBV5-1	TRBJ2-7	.	TGCGCCAGCAGCCGGGACAGGGCCCCCCTCGAGCAGTACTTC	CASSRDRAPLEQYF
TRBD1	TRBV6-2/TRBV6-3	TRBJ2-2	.	TGTGCCAGCAGTCCGACAGGGGTTGGGACCGGGGAGCTGTTTTTT	CASSPTGVGTGELFF
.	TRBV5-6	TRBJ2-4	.	TGTGCCAGCAGCTTCAGTGAAAACATTCAGTACTTC	CASSFSENIQYF
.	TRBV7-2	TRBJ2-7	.	TGTGCCAGCAGCTCTCCCCCCCTCCTCCACGAGCAGTACTTC	CASSSPPLLHEQYF
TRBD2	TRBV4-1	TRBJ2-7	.	TGCGCCAGCAGCCAAGTCGAGCGGGGGGGCCTTTACGAGCAGTACTTC	CASSQVERGGLYEQYF
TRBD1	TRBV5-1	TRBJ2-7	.	TGCGCCAGCAGCTGGGGGACAGGGTTGCCGTCCGAGCAGTACTTC	CASSWGTGLPSEQYF
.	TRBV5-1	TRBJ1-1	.	TGCGCCAGCAGCTCCGGGGATCTTATACTGAACACTGAAGCTTTCTTT	CASSSGDLILNTEAFF
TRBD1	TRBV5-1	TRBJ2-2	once	TGCGCCAGCAGCGAGCAGGGGGCCGACACCGGGGAGCTGTTTTTT	CASSEQGADTGELFF
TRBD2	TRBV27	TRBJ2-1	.	TGTGCCAGCAGTTCTCCGGGACTAGCCCTATACAATGAGCAGTTCTTC	CASSSPGLALYNEQFF
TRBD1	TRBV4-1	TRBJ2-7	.	TGCGCCAGCAGCCAAGAGGTGGACAGGGCCTCTTCCTACGAGCAGTACTTC	CASSQEVDRASSYEQYF
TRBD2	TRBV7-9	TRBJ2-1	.	TGTGCCAGCAGCTCGGGACTAGCGGGGACCGTAGGGGAGCAGTTCTTC	CASSSGLAGTVGEQFF
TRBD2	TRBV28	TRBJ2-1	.	TGTGCCAGCAGTCCGCGGACTAGCGGGGGGAATGAGCAGTTCTTC	CASSPRTSGGNEQFF
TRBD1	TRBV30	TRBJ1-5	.	TGTGCCTGGACCCGACAGGGGGATCAGCCCCAGCATTTT	CAWTRQGDQPQHF
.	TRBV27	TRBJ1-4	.	TGTGCCAGCAGTTTGGGGGGGCAGGGGAATGAAAAACTGTTTTTT	CASSLGGQGNEKLFF
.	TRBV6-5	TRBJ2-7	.	TGTGCCAGCAGTTACTCGAGCCCCCGCCGGGTCTACGAGCAGTACTTC	CASSYSSPRRVYEQYF
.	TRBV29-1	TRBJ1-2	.	TGCAGCGTTGTAGCAGGGAACTATGGCTACACCTTC	CSVVAGNYGYTF